The next 29 T cell receptor beta chains were all read from a single sample in a study of sequential checkpoint blockade in melanoma. Profiled with immunoSEQ multiplex PCR; TCRdb holds only in-frame clones, not every one. The table includes 20,000 to 25,000 clones, approximately 82% detected once. The treatment denotes: randomized to nivolumab then ipilimumab (arm A) or the reverse (arm B). The sample here was CD8+ T cells sorted from blood (inferred from file names), taken from a patient given nivolumab and ipilimumab in sequence. The receptors come from a human donor with melanoma.

V gene TRBV7-9 combines with J gene TRBJ2-1; D perhaps matches TRBD1 (6 bases). Germline V CDR1 and CDR2: SEHNR, FQNEAQ (reference sequence). The CDR3 consists of 14 residues. V shed 2 bases and J shed 9 bases, with 14 bases lying between them. CDR3 sequence: CASSLNGVRGEQFF. The CDR3 region has the DNA TGTGCCAGCAGCTTAAATGGCGTCAGGGGTGAGCAGTTCTTC. Variable domain in full (rest from reference TRBV7-9 and TRBJ2-1): DTGVSQNPRHKITKRGQNVTFRCDPISEHNRLYWYRQTLGQGPEFLTYFQNEAQLEKSRLLSDRFSAERPKGSFSTLEIQRTEQGDSAMYLCASSLNGVRGEQFFGPGTRLTVL.

This sequence joins TRBV19 and TRBJ2-1, with 8 bases matching TRBD2. CDR1 is LNHDA, CDR2 SQIVND, per germline (reference sequence). CDR3 length equals 19 residues. With V trimmed by 4 bases and J by 3 bases, 17 bases remained unmatched. CDR3 bases: TGTGCCAGTAGTACGCCTTCGGGAGGGTACAGTCCTTTCTACAATGAGCAGTTCTTC. It encodes CASSTPSGGYSPFYNEQFF.

The chain links TRBV19 to TRBJ2-6, with a weak D call TRBD1 (6 bases). Germline V gene lookup returns CDR1 LNHDA and CDR2 SQIVND (reference sequence). The CDR3 is made up of 15 amino acids. V lost 7 bases to trimming and J lost 1 base, with 11 bases between them. The chain's CDR3 is CASTQTGSGANVLTF. The CDR3 DNA reads TGTGCCAGTACCCAAACAGGGTCTGGGGCCAACGTCCTGACTTTC.

This chain links TRBV6-5 with TRBJ2-7, with unresolved D. CDR1 MNHEY and CDR2 SVGAGI come from the germline V gene. Between the trimmed V and J ends, which lost 6 bases and 0 bases, there was a span of 3 bases. This CDR3 is 11 amino acids long. Here the CDR3 reads CASRASYEQYF. The CDR3 DNA reads as TGTGCCAGCAGGGCCTCCTACGAGCAGTACTTC.

This chain uses TRBV6-5 with TRBJ2-7; TRBD2 aligns across 12 bases. CDR1 is MNHEY, CDR2 SVGAGI, per germline. J gave up 2 bases and V 5 bases, and 4 bases lay outside the gene matches. CDR3 length: 15 residues. CDR3 amino acids: CASSPLAGGTYEQYF. The CDR3 DNA is TGTGCCAGCAGTCCCCTAGCGGGAGGGACCTACGAGCAGTACTTC.

The chain couples TRBV7-2 to TRBJ2-1; the match to TRBD2 covers 7 bases. The CDR3 loop spans 19 amino acids. Trimming cost V 2 bases and J 5 bases; bases outside gene matches: 18. Germline lookup yields CDR1 SGHTA and CDR2 FQGNSA. In nucleotides, the CDR3 is TGTGCCAGCAGCTTATCGACAACAGCGGGGCGTAATCGAGACAATGAGCAGTTCTTC. Amino acids: CASSLSTTAGRNRDNEQFF.

The V and J genes are TRBV28 and TRBJ1-1; 8 nucleotides match TRBD1. The germline V gene has CDR1 MDHEN and CDR2 SYDVKM. The CDR3 runs 13 residues. V trimming: 4 bases; J trimming: 11 bases; junction bases outside the gene matches: 9. The CDR3 coding sequence is TGTGCCAGCAGTTACGGACAGGGCAGATACGCTTTCTTT. It is translated as CASSYGQGRYAFF. The complete variable domain, with remaining parts taken from reference TRBV28 and TRBJ1-1, reads DVKVTQSSRYLVKRTGEKVFLECVQDMDHENMFWYRQDPGLGLRLIYFSYDVKMKEKGDIPEGYSVSREKKERFSLILESASTNQTSMYLCASSYGQGRYAFFGQGTRLTVV.

The CDR3 nucleotides read TGTGCCAGCAGCTTAGTGGGACAGGGGGCCTATGGCTACACCTTC. Protein: CASSLVGQGAYGYTF. V gene TRBV11-2 combines with J gene TRBJ1-2, with TRBD1 identical over 12 bases. The CDR3 is 15 amino acids. Germline V lookup: CDR1 SGHAT, CDR2 FQNNGV. With V trimmed by 1 base and J by 4 bases, 1 base remained unmatched. Looking up the rest from reference TRBV11-2 and TRBJ1-2 gives the full variable domain: EAGVAQSPRYKIIEKRQSVAFWCNPISGHATLYWYQQILGQGPKLLIQFQNNGVVDDSQLPKDRFSAERLKGVDSTLKIQPAKLEDSAVYLCASSLVGQGAYGYTFGSGTRLTVV.

This chain joins TRBV28 and TRBJ1-2, with 9 bases that match TRBD1. V shed 5 bases and J 6 bases; nucleotides not matched to a gene: 10. The CDR3 is 15 residues long. CDR1 and CDR2 from the germline V gene are MDHEN and SYDVKM. CDR3: CASSNTGTGIDGYTF. In nucleotides, the CDR3 is TGTGCCAGCAGTAACACCGGGACAGGGATTGATGGCTACACCTTC.

The chain joins TRBV19 to TRBJ2-1; D is perhaps TRBD2 (6 bases). CDR1 LNHDA and CDR2 SQIVND come from the germline V gene (reference sequence). V lost 3 bases, J lost 6 bases, and 15 bases lay in between. CDR3 size: 15 residues. The CDR3 loop reads CASSIKDYRTNEQFF. The DNA for the CDR3 is TGTGCCAGTAGTATTAAGGACTACAGGACCAATGAGCAGTTCTTC.

The chain joins TRBV6-6 to TRBJ1-5; a possible D gene is TRBD1 (6 bases). The V and J ends lost 5 bases and 2 bases respectively, with 16 bases between them. The germline gives CDR1 MNHNY, CDR2 SVGAGI (reference sequence). The CDR3 has 16 residues. For the CDR3, the DNA is TGTGCCAGCAGTCCCCGACAGGAGGCGGGCAATCAGCCCCAGCATTTT. Its translation: CASSPRQEAGNQPQHF.

V gene TRBV18 combines with J gene TRBJ1-4, with D maybe TRBD1 (5 bases). The CDR3 loop spans 16 amino acids. Looked up from germline, CDR1 is KGHSH and CDR2 is LQKENI. The V and J ends lost 4 bases and 0 bases respectively, with 12 bases between them. CDR3 amino acids: CASSRLDSATNEKLFF. Here the CDR3 DNA reads TGTGCCAGCTCACGCCTAGACAGTGCAACTAATGAAAAACTGTTTTTT.

This sequence joins TRBV16 and TRBJ1-2; no definite D call. The CDR3 runs to 13 residues. Germline V gene lookup returns CDR1 KGHSY and CDR2 FQNENV. The ends were cut back, 3 bases at V and 4 bases at J, with 9 bases in the middle. CDR3 sequence (DNA): TGTGCCAGCAGCCACTTAGACTTCTATGGCTACACCTTC. Translation gives CASSHLDFYGYTF.

The V and J genes are TRBV7-2 and TRBJ2-7; 8 positions match TRBD2. CDR3 length: 16 amino acids. The trim removed 2 bases at V and 3 bases at J, leaving 9 bases unmatched. CDR1 and CDR2 from the germline V gene are SGHTA and FQGNSA. The CDR3 is CASSLIVAGWVYEQYF. CDR3 bases: TGTGCCAGCAGCTTAATTGTAGCGGGGTGGGTCTACGAGCAGTACTTC.

This chain connects TRBV19 to TRBJ2-5, with 11 nucleotides matching TRBD1. The junction had 9 bases not matched to a gene; V was cut back by 4 bases and J by 5 bases. The CDR3 spans 16 residues. Germline V gene sequence: CDR1 LNHDA, CDR2 SQIVND (reference sequence). The CDR3 loop reads CASSTGQGAFGETQYF. The CDR3 region has the DNA TGTGCCAGTAGTACAGGACAGGGGGCCTTCGGGGAGACCCAGTACTTC.

V usage is TRBV5-1 and J usage is TRBJ1-2; TRBD1 matches at 7 bases. V lost 4 bases to trimming and J lost 7 bases; unmatched junction nucleotides: 13. The germline gives CDR1 SGHRS, CDR2 YFSETQ. CDR3 length equals 15 residues. The DNA of the CDR3 is TGCGCCAGCAGCCCGGGGGACAGTACTAGTATTGGCTACACCTTC. Amino acids: CASSPGDSTSIGYTF.

This clone has just a few counts. The chain recombines TRBV11-3 with TRBJ1-1; 7 nucleotides agree with TRBD1. This CDR3 has 14 amino acids. Germline CDR1 and CDR2: SGHNT and YENEEA. V lost 4 bases and J lost 0; bases outside the gene matches: 2. The CDR3 DNA sequence: TGTGCCAGCAGCTGGGACAGAGTGAACACTGAAGCTTTCTTT. It is translated as CASSWDRVNTEAFF.

The rearrangement uses TRBV19 and TRBJ2-3; a weak D match, TRBD1 (6 bases). Per the germline V gene, CDR1 is LNHDA and CDR2 is SQIVND (reference sequence). V was cut by 4 bases and J by 3 bases, with 8 bases left in between. The length of the CDR3 is 13 residues. CDR3 sequence: CASSRTATDTQYF. CDR3 nucleotides: TGTGCCAGTAGTAGGACAGCAACAGATACGCAGTATTTT.

This clone was seen just once. The rearrangement links TRBV29-1 to TRBJ1-1; no definite D call. Trimming cost V 7 bases and J 1 base, with 13 bases left between them. The CDR3 extends over 13 amino acids. Germline V CDR1 and CDR2: SQVTM, ANQGSEA. The CDR3 protein is CSAAHSPNTEAFF. The DNA for the CDR3 is TGCAGCGCCGCCCACAGCCCGAACACTGAAGCTTTCTTT.

The V call is TRBV7-3, the J call TRBJ1-2, with D perhaps matching TRBD1 (6 bases). V was clipped by 4 bases and J by 0 bases, with 18 bases between them. The CDR3 has 17 residues. Per the germline V gene, CDR1 is SGHTA and CDR2 is FQGTGA. The CDR3 coding sequence is TGTGCCAGCAGCTCCCCAAGACAGGCAACTTCTAACTATGGCTACACCTTC. Translation gives CASSSPRQATSNYGYTF.

The gene calls are TRBV7-6 and TRBJ1-5; no reliable D call. V lost 5 bases to trimming and J lost 4 bases, with 12 bases between them. There are 14 residues in the CDR3. In germline, CDR1 is SGHVS, CDR2 FNYEAQ. The CDR3 is CASSRGGGNQPQHF. The CDR3 nucleotides read TGTGCCAGCAGCCGGGGAGGAGGTAATCAGCCCCAGCATTTT. Full variable domain (outside the CDR3, taken from reference TRBV7-6 and TRBJ1-5): GAGVSQSPRYKVTKRGQDVALRCDPISGHVSLYWYRQALGQGPEFLTYFNYEAQQDKSGLPNDRFSAERPEGSISTLTIQRTEQRDSAMYRCASSRGGGNQPQHFGDGTRLSIL.

This clone came up a few times. The V and J genes are TRBV11-2 and TRBJ1-1; D remains unclear. CDR1 and CDR2 from the germline V gene are SGHAT and FQNNGV. Trimming took 1 base from V and 4 from J, leaving 10 bases between them. The CDR3 totals 14 residues. CDR3 protein: CASSLVSAGTEAFF. The CDR3 DNA follows: TGTGCCAGCAGCTTAGTTTCGGCGGGCACTGAAGCTTTCTTT.

The chain is built from TRBV6-1 and TRBJ2-5; D unresolved. CDR3 length: 14 amino acids. Trimming removed 4 bases at V and 2 bases at J, with 11 bases between. Germline assignment: CDR1 MNHNS and CDR2 SASEGT. As DNA, the CDR3 is TGTGCCAGCAGTGGAGTGAGCCGTCAAGAGACCCAGTACTTC. Translation: CASSGVSRQETQYF.

The rearrangement uses TRBV7-9 and TRBJ2-2; 8 bases are a match to TRBD2. The CDR3 extends over 17 amino acids. With 1 base clipped from V and 4 bases from J, the junction kept 8 bases outside the gene matches. The germline gives CDR1 SEHNR, CDR2 FQNEAQ (reference sequence). The CDR3 sequence is CASSLGVAGSGTGELFF. In DNA, the CDR3 is TGTGCCAGCAGCTTAGGGGTAGCGGGATCGGGCACCGGGGAGCTGTTTTTT.

The chain joins TRBV11-3 to TRBJ2-3; the match to TRBD2 covers 8 bases. The CDR3 contains 16 residues. From germline, CDR1 is SGHNT and CDR2 YENEEA. V lost 5 bases and J lost 3; bases outside the gene matches: 10. The CDR3 is CASSPTGTRGTDTQYF. The CDR3 region has the DNA TGTGCCAGCAGCCCAACCGGGACTAGAGGAACAGATACGCAGTATTTT.

The CDR3 region is CASSLGDTEAFF. The CDR3 nucleotides read TGTGCCAGCTCACTCGGGGACACTGAAGCTTTCTTT. The V and J genes are TRBV18 and TRBJ1-1; D gene uncertain. Germline-derived CDR1 and CDR2 are KGHSH and LQKENI. This CDR3 spans 12 amino acids. Trimming left V 4 bases short and J 3 bases short, with 6 bases between.

This clone showed up just a few times. This chain links TRBV4-3 with TRBJ1-2; possible D gene TRBD1, 6 bases. Trimming took off 0 bases at V and 4 bases at J, with 12 bases between the two ends. CDR1 is LGHNA, CDR2 YSLEER, per germline. This CDR3 contains 15 residues. The CDR3 loop is CASSQDPGASYGYTF. DNA for the CDR3: TGCGCCAGCAGCCAAGACCCAGGGGCCTCCTATGGCTACACCTTC.

This chain links TRBV6-5 with TRBJ2-3, with D hard to call. The CDR3 consists of 15 residues. Trimming left V 2 bases short and J 0 bases short, with 9 bases between. Germline V lookup: CDR1 MNHEY, CDR2 SVGAGI. CDR3 sequence (DNA): TGTGCCAGCAGTTACACACCGTGGAGCACAGATACGCAGTATTTT. Translated, it gives CASSYTPWSTDTQYF.

The chain combines TRBV30 with TRBJ2-7; D gene uncertain. Germline CDR1 reads GTSNPN; CDR2 reads SVGIG (reference sequence). V gave up 2 bases and J gave up 6 bases, with 11 bases separating them. The CDR3 loop spans 12 amino acids. In DNA, the CDR3 is TGTGCCTGGAGTAGGAGAAGAACCGAGCAGTACTTC. Residues: CAWSRRRTEQYF.